This TCR beta chain was sequenced during a study of shared clonotypes between healthy human individuals. On the study more broadly: Donors consisted of two women and three men between 18 and 49. Findings and caveats of the study: Limitation of the genetic and exposure-history diversity represented came from the few donors. Measured sharing among donors was expected to vary with sequencing depth.

Germline CDR1 LNHDA, CDR2 SQIVND (reference sequence). The CDR3 length is 15 residues. V dropped 4 bases and J dropped 6; count of bases not matched to a gene: 9. Sequencing was performed with immunoSEQ multiplex PCR; in TCRdb, only in-frame clones are kept and a portion is missing. The data show fewer than 600,000 clones, 75% to 85% seen once. With regard to this clone: The antigen remains undetermined.

The V and J genes are TRBV19 and TRBJ1-2; 9 bases line up with TRBD1. The sequence came from a middle-aged woman in good health. Some clones in this sample may be carry-over from other donors' samples. Specimen: PBMCs. CDR3 sequence: CASSSHGTGRDGYTF. The CDR3 DNA sequence: TGTGCCAGTAGTAGCCACGGGACAGGGAGGGATGGCTACACCTTC.